This note documents a single TCR beta chain sequence. Assay: immunoSEQ multiplex PCR; the TCRdb copy retains only in-frame clones and omits some. This sample has some 190,000 clones, with more than 60% found just once. Per germline, CDR1 SEHNR and CDR2 FQNEAQ (reference sequence). V shed 4 bases and J 5 bases; nucleotides not matched to a gene: 4. The CDR3 consists of 14 residues. The source of the sample is a study of blood T cell repertoires in COVID-19. The overall study: Both acute and convalescent COVID-19 samples were obtained from the United States, Italy and Spain.

This receptor was obtained from a woman between 50 and 59 years old with acute or convalescent COVID-19. Source material: peripheral blood. V is TRBV7-9 and J is TRBJ2-7; 11 bases line up with TRBD1. This chain's CDR3 is CASSSRTGGDEQYF. CDR3 DNA sequence: TGTGCCAGCAGCTCCAGGACAGGGGGCGACGAGCAGTACTTC.